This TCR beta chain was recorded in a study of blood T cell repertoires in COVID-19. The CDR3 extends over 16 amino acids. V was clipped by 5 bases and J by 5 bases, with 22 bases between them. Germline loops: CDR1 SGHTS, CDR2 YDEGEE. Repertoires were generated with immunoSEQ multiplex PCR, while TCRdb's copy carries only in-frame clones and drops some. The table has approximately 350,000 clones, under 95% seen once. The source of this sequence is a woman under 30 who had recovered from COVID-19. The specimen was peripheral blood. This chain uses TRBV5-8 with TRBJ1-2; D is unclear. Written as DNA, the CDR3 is TGTGCCAGCAGTTTTGACGAGACAATCGGTTTTTATGGCTACACCTTC. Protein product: CASSFDETIGFYGYTF. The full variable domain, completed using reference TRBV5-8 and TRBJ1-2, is EAGVTQSPTHLIKTRGQQATLRCSPISGHTSVYWYQQALGLGLQFLLWYDEGEERNRGNFPPRFSGRQFPNYSSELNVNALELEDSALYLCASSFDETIGFYGYTFGSGTRLTVV.